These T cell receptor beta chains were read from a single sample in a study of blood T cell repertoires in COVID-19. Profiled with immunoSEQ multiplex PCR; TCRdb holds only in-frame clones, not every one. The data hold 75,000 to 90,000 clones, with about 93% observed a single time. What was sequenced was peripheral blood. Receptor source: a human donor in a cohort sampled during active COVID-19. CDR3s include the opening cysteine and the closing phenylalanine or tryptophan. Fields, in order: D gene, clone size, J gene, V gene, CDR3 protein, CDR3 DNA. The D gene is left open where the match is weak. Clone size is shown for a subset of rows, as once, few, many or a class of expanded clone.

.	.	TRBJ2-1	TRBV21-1	CASSKCRRGSYNEQFF	TGTGCCAGCAGCAAATGTCGTAGGGGGTCCTACAATGAGCAGTTCTTC
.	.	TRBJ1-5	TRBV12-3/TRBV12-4	CASSSINQPQHF	TGTGCCAGCAGTTCTATAAATCAGCCCCAGCATTTT
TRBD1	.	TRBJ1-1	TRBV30	CAWQKGQMNTEAFF	TGTGCCTGGCAAAAGGGACAGATGAACACTGAAGCTTTCTTT
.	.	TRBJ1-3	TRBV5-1	CASSPGSGIGSGNTIYF	TGCGCCAGCAGCCCAGGATCGGGGATCGGATCTGGAAACACCATATATTTT
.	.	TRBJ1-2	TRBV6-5	CAIQGIAYGYTF	TGTGCCATTCAGGGAATAGCCTATGGCTACACCTTC
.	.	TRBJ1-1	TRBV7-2	CASSLISRENTEAFF	TGTGCCAGCAGCTTAATTAGCAGGGAGAACACTGAAGCTTTCTTT
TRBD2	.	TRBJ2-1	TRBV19	CASGSGVGQFF	TGTGCCAGCGGGAGCGGGGTTGGGCAGTTCTTC
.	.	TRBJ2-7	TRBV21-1	CASSFQRGSEEQYF	TGTGCCAGCAGCTTTCAAAGAGGGTCGGAGGAGCAGTACTTC
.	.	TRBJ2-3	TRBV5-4	CASSGGALADTQYF	TGTGCCAGCAGCGGGGGGGCCTTGGCGGATACGCAGTATTTT
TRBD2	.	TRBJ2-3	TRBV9	CASNRTSGGPLSTDTQYF	TGTGCCAGCAATCGAACTAGCGGGGGACCCCTAAGCACAGATACGCAGTATTTT
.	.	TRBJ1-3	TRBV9	CASSVGVGASGNTIYF	TGTGCCAGCAGCGTAGGAGTGGGGGCGTCTGGAAACACCATATATTTT
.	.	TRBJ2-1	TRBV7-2	CASSPSEFLYNEQFF	TGTGCCAGCAGCCCGTCGGAGTTTTTGTACAATGAGCAGTTCTTC
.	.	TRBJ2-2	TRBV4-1	CASSDGGIGELFF	TGCGCCAGCAGCGACGGGGGTATCGGGGAGCTGTTTTTT
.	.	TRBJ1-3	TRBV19	CASSIGGAGGNTIYF	TGTGCCAGTAGTATAGGCGGCGCGGGTGGAAACACCATATATTTT
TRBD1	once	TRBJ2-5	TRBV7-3	CASSFTGEETQYF	TGTGCCAGCAGCTTCACAGGGGAGGAGACCCAGTACTTC
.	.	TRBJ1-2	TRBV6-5	CASRGSANYGYTF	TGTGCCAGCAGGGGCTCGGCTAACTATGGCTACACCTTC
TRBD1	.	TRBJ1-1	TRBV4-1	CASSQDWGQGARTEAFF	TGCGCCAGCAGCCAAGATTGGGGCCAGGGGGCGCGCACTGAAGCTTTCTTT
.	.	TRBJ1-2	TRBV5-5	CASSLGGGKTNYGYTF	TGTGCCAGCAGCTTGGGTGGGGGGAAAACAAACTATGGCTACACCTTC
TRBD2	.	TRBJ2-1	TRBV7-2	CASSGLAGANNEQFF	TGTGCCAGCAGCGGCCTAGCGGGAGCGAACAATGAGCAGTTCTTC
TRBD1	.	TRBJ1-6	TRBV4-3	CASSQERTGGRSPLHF	TGCGCCAGCAGCCAAGAAAGGACAGGGGGTCGGTCACCCCTCCACTTT
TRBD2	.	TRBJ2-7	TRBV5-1	CASSLRPSGGESYEQYF	TGCGCCAGCAGCTTGCGGCCTAGCGGGGGGGAATCCTACGAGCAGTACTTC
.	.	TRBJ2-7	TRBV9	CASSAGQASSYEQYF	TGTGCCAGCAGCGCCGGACAAGCGAGCTCCTACGAGCAGTACTTC
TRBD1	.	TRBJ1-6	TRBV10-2	CATWGQEDHSPLHF	TGCGCCACCTGGGGACAGGAGGACCATTCACCCCTCCACTTT
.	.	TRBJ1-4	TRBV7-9	CASSGQGYNEKLFF	TGTGCCAGCAGCGGGCAGGGCTATAATGAAAAACTGTTTTTT
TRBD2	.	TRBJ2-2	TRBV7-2	CASRPSGGSGELFF	TGTGCCAGCAGGCCCTCCGGGGGGAGCGGGGAGCTGTTTTTT
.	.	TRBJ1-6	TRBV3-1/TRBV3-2	CASSQVGGSRNSPLHF	TGTGCCAGCAGCCAAGTGGGGGGGTCGCGGAATTCACCCCTCCACTTT
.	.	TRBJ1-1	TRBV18	CASSGGMNTEAFF	TGTGCCAGCTCCGGGGGGATGAACACTGAAGCTTTCTTT
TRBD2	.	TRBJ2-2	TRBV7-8	CASSLPRGLAGGRELFF	TGTGCCAGCAGCTTACCCCGGGGGCTAGCGGGGGGGCGGGAGCTGTTTTTT
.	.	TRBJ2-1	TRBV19	CASSQGLLNEQFF	TGTGCCAGTAGTCAGGGTTTATTGAATGAGCAGTTCTTC
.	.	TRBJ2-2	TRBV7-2	CASRSSGLNTGELFF	TGTGCCAGCAGGTCGTCAGGGCTGAACACCGGGGAGCTGTTTTTT
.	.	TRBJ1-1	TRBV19	CASNSLHSNTEAFF	TGTGCCAGTAATTCCTTACATTCGAACACTGAAGCTTTCTTT
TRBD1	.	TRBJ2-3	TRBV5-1	CASSSGQGGDTQYF	TGCGCCAGCAGCTCGGGACAGGGTGGCGATACGCAGTATTTT
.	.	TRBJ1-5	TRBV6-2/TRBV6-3	CASSYQEADYQPQHF	TGTGCCAGCAGTTACCAGGAGGCAGATTATCAGCCCCAGCATTTT
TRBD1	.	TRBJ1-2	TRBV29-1	CSGLISRGFGYTF	TGCAGCGGCCTCATTTCCAGGGGGTTCGGCTACACCTTC
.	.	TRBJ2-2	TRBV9	CASSAIGTSLGMFF	TGTGCCAGCAGCGCCATTGGTACTAGCTTGGGGATGTTTTTT
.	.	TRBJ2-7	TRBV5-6	CASSLVHQRHYEQYF	TGTGCCAGCAGCTTGGTACACCAACGCCACTACGAGCAGTACTTC